The following is a T cell receptor (beta chain) sequence with its context. The antigen is undetermined. V lost 4 bases, J lost 8 bases, and 7 bases stayed unmatched. This CDR3 comprises 14 residues. CDR1 is MDHEN and CDR2 is SYDVKM in the germline V gene. Once extracted for a subset, genomic DNA was divided evenly among several immunoSEQ plates. Libraries were prepared by immunoSEQ multiplex PCR; TCRdb keeps only in-frame clonotypes and omits some of them. Of 2 million to 2.5 million clones in the sample, over 85% were seen once. This sample is part of a study of shared clonotypes between healthy human individuals. Study-level results: Rarefaction revealed incomplete sorted-subset sequencing despite large depth. Sharing of clonotypes among donors was expected to vary with sequencing depth.

The chain couples TRBV28 to TRBJ2-3; 9 nucleotides line up with TRBD2. This TCR came from a man between 18 and 35 years old in good health. Some clones in this sample may be carry-over from other donors' samples. The sequenced material came from naive CD4+ T cells from PBMCs. The subset denotes: CD45RA+ positively selected. The CDR3 sequence is CASSWAGGPATQYF. CDR3 coding DNA: TGTGCCAGCAGTTGGGCGGGAGGGCCTGCTACGCAGTATTTT. The complete variable domain, with remaining parts taken from reference TRBV28 and TRBJ2-3, reads DVKVTQSSRYLVKRTGEKVFLECVQDMDHENMFWYRQDPGLGLRLIYFSYDVKMKEKGDIPEGYSVSREKKERFSLILESASTNQTSMYLCASSWAGGPATQYFGPGTRLTVL.